Following are 18 T cell receptor beta chains from one sample sequenced in a study of blood T cells in healthy people across ages. The authors ran a second PCR of about 6 to 11 cycles using a sample-barcoded 5' primer and a J-beta primer mix. TCRdb redid the calling of the 5' RACE reads with MiXCR, one entry per CDR3 protein. Counted here are some 1.1 million distinct CDR3 sequences, roughly two fifths occurring once; the ten biggest clones make up less than 15%. Sequences were obtained from blood. These receptors all come from a man younger than 30 in good health.

This clonotype was observed a handful of times. The chain couples TRBV12-3 or TRBV12-4 to TRBJ2-1, with 7 bases lining up with TRBD1. This CDR3 region has 16 residues. The J segment lost 0 bases and the V segment lost 4 bases, leaving 6 bases of the junction unmatched. The CDR3 DNA reads as TGTGCCAGCAGTTCGCCGGACAGGAGCTCCTACAATGAGCAGTTCTTC. It is translated as CASSSPDRSSYNEQFF.

This clonotype was picked up many times. The chain links TRBV4-3 to TRBJ2-3; D is perhaps TRBD1 (6 bases). V lost 2 bases and J 2 bases, leaving 14 bases between the germline ends. The CDR3 spans 16 residues. CDR1 is LGHNA and CDR2 is YSLEER in the germline V gene. CDR3 DNA sequence: TGCGCCAGCAGCCAATGGACAGTTGGAGACACAGATACGCAGTATTTT. Protein sequence: CASSQWTVGDTDTQYF.

V is TRBV10-3 and J is TRBJ1-1; TRBD1 might be the D (5 bases). Germline V CDR1 and CDR2: ENHRY, SYGVKD. CDR3 size: 13 residues. V dropped 10 bases and J dropped 1 base, with 13 bases sitting between them. In DNA form, the CDR3 reads TGTGCCAGTCACAGGCAACCGAACACTGAAGCTTTCTTT. Protein: CASHRQPNTEAFF.

This chain links TRBV9 with TRBJ2-3; TRBD2 aligns across 13 bases. Trimming at V came to 3 bases and at J to 5 bases, leaving 9 bases not matched to a gene. Germline assignment: CDR1 SGDLS and CDR2 YYNGEE. This CDR3 comprises 17 residues. The CDR3 loop reads CASSDYGLAGARDTQYF. The CDR3 bases are TGTGCCAGCAGCGATTACGGACTAGCGGGGGCAAGAGATACGCAGTATTTT.

This rearrangement joins TRBV2 to TRBJ1-6; 7 bases align to TRBD1. Germline CDR1 is SNHLY and CDR2 is FYNNEI. The length of the CDR3 is 15 residues. V was pared by 9 bases and J by 5 bases, with 10 bases of the junction left unmatched. The CDR3 DNA reads as TGTGCCAGGTCTGGCTGGGGACAGAATAATTCACCCCTCCACTTT. This translates into CARSGWGQNNSPLHF. Together with reference TRBV2 and TRBJ1-6, the CDR3 gives the full variable domain: EPEVTQTPSHQVTQMGQEVILRCVPISNHLYFYWYRQILGQKVEFLVSFYNNEISEKSEIFDDQFSVERPDGSNFTLKIRSTKLEDSAMYFCARSGWGQNNSPLHFGNGTRLTVT.

This clonotype was seen a few times. The chain has TRBV2 and TRBJ2-3; D gene ambiguous. Trimming cost V 1 base and J 0 bases, with 8 bases left between them. This CDR3 region has 15 residues. From germline, CDR1 is SNHLY and CDR2 FYNNEI. This CDR3 is CASSEVDTSTDTQYF. In nucleotides, the CDR3 is TGTGCCAGCAGTGAAGTAGATACTAGCACAGATACGCAGTATTTT.

This clonotype was observed a single time. This clone may be a read error of a much larger clone one base away. The chain carries TRBV12-3 or TRBV12-4 and TRBJ2-7; no clear D gene. The V end was cut by 3 bases, the J end by 7 bases, with 22 bases between. This CDR3 is 16 amino acids long. CDR3 in DNA: TGTGCCAGCAGTTTCGGCCCATCGTTCAGCGCCAATGAGCAGTACTTC. Protein product: CASSFGPSFSANEQYF.

The genes are TRBV3-1 and TRBJ1-2, with 7 bases lining up with TRBD1. The ends lost 0 bases at V and 8 bases at J; junction bases unmatched: 12. The germline CDR1 and CDR2 sequences are LGHDT and YNNKEL (reference sequence). The CDR3 extends over 16 amino acids. CDR3: CASSQDPETGFGGYTF. CDR3 in DNA: TGTGCCAGCAGCCAAGATCCGGAGACAGGGTTTGGAGGCTACACCTTC.

The chain recombines TRBV20-1 with TRBJ1-2; tentatively, D is TRBD1 (6 bases). Trimming pared 6 bases from V and 1 base from J, leaving 12 bases between. The CDR3 is made up of 13 amino acids. CDR1 and CDR2 (germline): DFQATT, SNEGSKA (reference sequence). In DNA, the CDR3 is TGCAGTGCCCAGGGGTCCTTTAACTATGGCTACACCTTC. Translation: CSAQGSFNYGYTF.

This clonotype came up a few times. V gene TRBV6-4 combines with J gene TRBJ1-6; no firm D call. Per germline, CDR1 MRHNA and CDR2 SNTAGT. The CDR3 consists of 13 residues. Trimming removed 2 bases from V and 8 bases from J, with 7 bases in between. The CDR3 spells CASSDETDSPLHF. Here the CDR3 DNA reads TGTGCCAGCAGTGACGAAACCGATTCACCCCTCCACTTT.

V is TRBV5-6 and J is TRBJ2-3, with 8 positions matching TRBD2. CDR1 is SGHDT and CDR2 is YYEEEE in the germline V gene. V lost 0 bases to trimming and J lost 3 bases; unmatched junction nucleotides: 6. The CDR3 covers 16 residues. The CDR3 reads CASSLGPAGVTDTQYF. CDR3 sequence (DNA): TGTGCCAGCAGCTTGGGCCCAGCGGGGGTAACAGATACGCAGTATTTT.

This clonotype was found a few times. The chain uses TRBV5-5 and TRBJ2-7, with TRBD2 as a possible D gene (5 bases). V dropped 5 bases and J dropped 7 bases, with 10 bases sitting between them. This CDR3 is 11 amino acids long. Germline CDR1 is SGHKS and CDR2 is YYEKEE (reference sequence). CDR3 DNA: TGTGCCAGCAGACTAGAAGTGGAGCAGTACTTC. Its protein product is CASRLEVEQYF.

The chain joins TRBV4-3 to TRBJ1-2; D unclear. V dropped 3 bases and J dropped 0 bases, with 20 bases sitting between them. Germline V gene data show CDR1 as LGHNA and CDR2 as YSLEER. The CDR3 covers 18 residues. For the CDR3, the DNA is TGCGCCAGCAGCCAGGCTACCGGGCCCGCGGCCCCTAACTATGGCTACACCTTC. As protein: CASSQATGPAAPNYGYTF.

In this sample, this clonotype turned up a few times. The chain recombines TRBV9 with TRBJ2-7; D remains ambiguous. Trimming shortened V by 2 bases and J by 0 bases, and 12 bases separated the two germline ends. Germline V lookup: CDR1 SGDLS, CDR2 YYNGEE. The CDR3 covers 15 residues. This CDR3 reads CASSVDSRPSYEQYF. For the CDR3, the DNA is TGTGCCAGCAGCGTGGATAGCAGACCCTCCTACGAGCAGTACTTC. The whole variable domain, filled in from reference TRBV9 and TRBJ2-7, reads DSGVTQTPKHLITATGQRVTLRCSPRSGDLSVYWYQQSLDQGLQFLIQYYNGEERAKGNILERFSAQQFPDLHSELNLSSLELGDSALYFCASSVDSRPSYEQYFGPGTRLTVT.

The CDR3 loop reads CASSLRRGPGNTIYF. DNA for the CDR3: TGTGCCAGCAGTTTAAGGAGGGGGCCTGGAAACACCATATATTTT. V gene TRBV12-3 or TRBV12-4 combines with J gene TRBJ1-3; 7 nucleotides line up with TRBD1. The CDR3 is 15 residues long. Trimming at V came to 2 bases and at J to 2 bases, leaving 3 bases not matched to a gene.

This clonotype was detected once. A much larger clone differs from this one at a single base, so this may be a read error. The chain is built from TRBV15 and TRBJ2-5; D perhaps matches TRBD1 (5 bases). Trimming took off 3 bases at V and 4 bases at J, with 21 bases between the two ends. Germline-derived CDR1 and CDR2 are LNHNV and YYDKDF (reference sequence). CDR3 length equals 17 residues. In DNA, the CDR3 is TGTGCCACCAGCAGTATGTTTCAGGGTATCCCTGGAGAGACCCAGTACTTC. Protein product: CATSSMFQGIPGETQYF.

This clonotype has just a few counts. V usage is TRBV3-1 and J usage is TRBJ2-3; D not resolved. Germline V gene lookup returns CDR1 LGHDT and CDR2 YNNKEL (reference sequence). Trimming took 0 bases from V and 2 from J, leaving 6 bases between them. CDR3 length equals 14 residues. This CDR3 reads CASSQEVFTDTQYF. CDR3 coding DNA: TGTGCCAGCAGCCAAGAGGTTTTCACAGATACGCAGTATTTT.

With respect to this clonotype: The germline gene is not matched at one end of the junction; a read error may be the cause. This chain joins TRBV7-2 and TRBJ2-5, with a weak D call TRBD2 (6 bases). CDR1 and CDR2 from the germline V gene are SGHTA and FQGNSA. The CDR3 is made up of 15 amino acids. Written as DNA, the CDR3 is TGTGCCAGCAGCCTAGCGAACGGGGAACAAGAGACCCAGTACTTC. It codes for CASSLANGEQETQYF. Complete variable domain (other parts from reference TRBV7-2 and TRBJ2-5): GAGVSQSPSNKVTEKGKDVELRCDPISGHTALYWYRQSLGQGLEFLIYFQGNSAPDKSGLPSDRFSAERTGGSVSTLTIQRTQQEDSAVYLCASSLANGEQETQYFGPGTRLLVL.